This T cell receptor (beta chain) was captured in a study of T cells after yellow fever vaccination. Study-level findings and limits: Clones that expanded after primary vaccination mostly reappeared after the booster (96% CD4, around 87% CD8).

This clonotype was found many times. The antigen remains unidentified. TCRdb reanalysed the 5' RACE reads using MiXCR and keeps one entry per CDR3 protein. The table has 120,000 to 150,000 distinct CDR3 sequences, around 7.7% seen once. Germline values: CDR1 DFQATT, CDR2 SNEGSKA (reference sequence). V dropped 0 bases and J dropped 5 bases, with 14 bases sitting between them. There are 14 residues in the CDR3. The rearrangement links TRBV20-1 to TRBJ2-7, with D perhaps TRBD1 or TRBD2 (6 bases each). The sequencing here drew on CD4+ T cells sorted from PBMCs, taken 5 days after the yellow fever booster vaccination. The receptor's source is a man aged 25 to 45 who received the YFV17D yellow fever vaccine. This CDR3 is CSARDRGTPNEQYF. The CDR3 DNA reads as TGCAGTGCTAGAGATCGGGGGACACCAAACGAGCAGTACTTC.